Listed below are T cell receptor beta chains from one sample, sequenced in a study of blood T cell repertoires in COVID-19. Measured with immunoSEQ multiplex PCR; TCRdb has only the in-frame clones, and not every one. The sample has over 200,000 clones, about 84% seen once. The sample comprised PBMCs or T cells enriched from blood (not recorded which). Source of these receptors: a man between 60 and 75 years old who had recovered from COVID-19. Both conserved end residues are part of each CDR3. A D gene is named only where the DNA matches it firmly. Where a row states a size, it is once, few, many or the class of an expanded clone; other rows omit it.

V gene: TRBV5-6; clone size: -; D gene: TRBD1; J gene: TRBJ1-4; CDR3 protein: CASSLGTVNEKLFF; CDR3 DNA: TGTGCCAGCAGCTTAGGGACAGTCAATGAAAAACTGTTTTTT
V gene: TRBV9; clone size: -; D gene: -; J gene: TRBJ2-1; CDR3 protein: CASSPQFSQLHNEQFF; CDR3 DNA: TGTGCCAGCAGCCCCCAGTTTTCGCAGTTACACAATGAGCAGTTCTTC
V gene: TRBV10-3; clone size: -; D gene: TRBD2; J gene: TRBJ2-7; CDR3 protein: CAISGTSGGEDSYEQYF; CDR3 DNA: TGTGCCATCAGTGGAACTAGCGGGGGCGAAGACTCCTACGAGCAGTACTTC
V gene: TRBV11-3; clone size: -; D gene: -; J gene: TRBJ1-2; CDR3 protein: CASSSGTPYGYTF; CDR3 DNA: TGTGCCAGCAGCTCCGGGACACCTTATGGCTACACCTTC
V gene: TRBV19; clone size: few; D gene: -; J gene: TRBJ2-6; CDR3 protein: CASTGWVGANVLTF; CDR3 DNA: TGTGCCAGCACAGGGTGGGTTGGGGCCAACGTCCTGACTTTC
V gene: TRBV10-3; clone size: -; D gene: TRBD2; J gene: TRBJ2-7; CDR3 protein: CAIGSGGALYEQYF; CDR3 DNA: TGTGCCATCGGAAGCGGGGGGGCATTGTACGAGCAGTACTTC
V gene: TRBV5-1; clone size: -; D gene: TRBD1; J gene: TRBJ1-1; CDR3 protein: CASSLEQGARAFF; CDR3 DNA: TGCGCCAGCAGCTTGGAACAGGGGGCTCGAGCTTTCTTT
V gene: TRBV7-6; clone size: -; D gene: -; J gene: TRBJ2-3; CDR3 protein: CASSSRLDTQYF; CDR3 DNA: TGTGCCAGCAGCTCACGGTTAGATACGCAGTATTTT
V gene: TRBV12-5; clone size: -; D gene: -; J gene: TRBJ2-3; CDR3 protein: CASGSPSTDTQYF; CDR3 DNA: TGTGCTAGTGGTTCCCCTAGCACAGATACGCAGTATTTT
V gene: TRBV7-9; clone size: -; D gene: -; J gene: TRBJ2-5; CDR3 protein: CASSQPPENLQETQYF; CDR3 DNA: TGTGCCAGCAGCCAACCCCCAGAAAATCTCCAAGAGACCCAGTACTTC
V gene: TRBV5-1; clone size: -; D gene: TRBD1; J gene: TRBJ2-2; CDR3 protein: CASSQPGGANTGELFF; CDR3 DNA: TGCGCCAGCAGTCAACCAGGGGGCGCAAACACCGGGGAGCTGTTTTTT
V gene: TRBV5-1; clone size: -; D gene: -; J gene: TRBJ1-1; CDR3 protein: CASSLDTNTEAFF; CDR3 DNA: TGCGCCAGCAGCTTGGACACCAACACTGAAGCTTTCTTT
V gene: TRBV3-1/TRBV3-2; clone size: -; D gene: TRBD2; J gene: TRBJ2-3; CDR3 protein: CASSQEGSGGAADTQYF; CDR3 DNA: TGTGCCAGCAGCCAAGAGGGGAGCGGGGGGGCCGCAGATACGCAGTATTTT
V gene: TRBV29-1; clone size: -; D gene: TRBD2; J gene: TRBJ2-5; CDR3 protein: CSVRDLAGTILGQETQYF; CDR3 DNA: TGCAGCGTTAGGGATTTAGCGGGGACTATATTGGGGCAAGAGACCCAGTACTTC
V gene: TRBV11-1; clone size: -; D gene: -; J gene: TRBJ2-7; CDR3 protein: CASSRQWSYEQYF; CDR3 DNA: TGTGCCAGCAGCCGACAGTGGTCCTACGAGCAGTACTTC
V gene: TRBV9; clone size: -; D gene: -; J gene: TRBJ1-4; CDR3 protein: CASSVGRGIGEKLFF; CDR3 DNA: TGTGCCAGCAGCGTAGGGCGGGGGATTGGGGAAAAACTGTTTTTT
V gene: TRBV12-3/TRBV12-4; clone size: -; D gene: -; J gene: TRBJ1-3; CDR3 protein: CASSLYGNTIYF; CDR3 DNA: TGTGCCAGCAGTTTATATGGAAACACCATATATTTT
V gene: TRBV11-2; clone size: -; D gene: TRBD2; J gene: TRBJ2-7; CDR3 protein: CASSARGGYEQYF; CDR3 DNA: TGTGCCAGCAGCGCCCGGGGGGGCTACGAGCAGTACTTC
V gene: TRBV18; clone size: -; D gene: -; J gene: TRBJ2-6; CDR3 protein: CASSLTQAGANVLTF; CDR3 DNA: TGTGCCAGCTCACTTACACAAGCTGGGGCCAACGTCCTGACTTTC
V gene: TRBV19; clone size: -; D gene: -; J gene: TRBJ1-3; CDR3 protein: CASRVVSSGNTIYF; CDR3 DNA: TGTGCCAGTAGGGTAGTGAGCTCTGGAAACACCATATATTTT
V gene: TRBV24-1; clone size: -; D gene: -; J gene: TRBJ2-2; CDR3 protein: CATSDSLYARELFF; CDR3 DNA: TGTGCCACCAGTGATTCACTATACGCCCGGGAGCTGTTTTTT
V gene: TRBV4-2; clone size: -; D gene: TRBD2; J gene: TRBJ2-1; CDR3 protein: CASSQDVVVGTRSNEQFF; CDR3 DNA: TGTGCCAGCAGCCAAGATGTCGTCGTGGGGACTAGGTCAAATGAGCAGTTCTTC
V gene: TRBV9; clone size: few; D gene: -; J gene: TRBJ1-3; CDR3 protein: CASSGHSGNTIYF; CDR3 DNA: TGTGCCAGCAGCGGACACTCTGGAAACACCATATATTTT
V gene: TRBV2; clone size: -; D gene: TRBD2; J gene: TRBJ2-1; CDR3 protein: CASKGLSGGANEQFF; CDR3 DNA: TGTGCCAGCAAAGGACTAAGCGGGGGGGCTAATGAGCAGTTCTTC
V gene: TRBV6-2/TRBV6-3; clone size: -; D gene: -; J gene: TRBJ2-3; CDR3 protein: CASSYNPEQRQNTQYF; CDR3 DNA: TGTGCCAGCAGTTACAACCCCGAACAACGACAGAACACGCAGTATTTT
V gene: TRBV6-1; clone size: -; D gene: -; J gene: TRBJ2-5; CDR3 protein: CASSDPDRSAETQYF; CDR3 DNA: TGTGCCAGCAGTGACCCCGACAGGTCGGCAGAGACCCAGTACTTC
V gene: TRBV2; clone size: -; D gene: -; J gene: TRBJ2-5; CDR3 protein: CASSILQETQYF; CDR3 DNA: TGTGCCAGCAGTATACTGCAAGAGACCCAGTACTTC
V gene: TRBV19; clone size: -; D gene: -; J gene: TRBJ1-4; CDR3 protein: CASSPRREEKLFF; CDR3 DNA: TGTGCCAGTAGTCCCCGAAGAGAAGAAAAACTGTTTTTT
V gene: TRBV10-3; clone size: -; D gene: -; J gene: TRBJ2-2; CDR3 protein: CAIRKRLDRPNTGELFF; CDR3 DNA: TGTGCCATCAGGAAACGGTTAGACAGACCGAACACCGGGGAGCTGTTTTTT
V gene: TRBV6-4; clone size: -; D gene: -; J gene: TRBJ1-5; CDR3 protein: CASGGAGDQPQHF; CDR3 DNA: TGTGCCAGCGGCGGAGCCGGGGATCAGCCCCAGCATTTT
V gene: TRBV20-1; clone size: -; D gene: -; J gene: TRBJ2-3; CDR3 protein: CSASRLQGSDTQYF; CDR3 DNA: TGCAGTGCTAGTCGGTTGCAGGGTTCGGATACGCAGTATTTT
V gene: TRBV6-2/TRBV6-3; clone size: -; D gene: -; J gene: TRBJ2-2; CDR3 protein: CASSYYDSDTGELFF; CDR3 DNA: TGTGCCAGCAGTTACTATGATAGTGACACCGGGGAGCTGTTTTTT
V gene: TRBV7-3; clone size: few; D gene: -; J gene: TRBJ1-1; CDR3 protein: CASSSGQYTEAFF; CDR3 DNA: TGTGCCAGCAGCTCCGGACAGTACACTGAAGCTTTCTTT
V gene: TRBV10-2; clone size: -; D gene: -; J gene: TRBJ2-7; CDR3 protein: CASSVDRTYEQYF; CDR3 DNA: TGCGCCAGCAGTGTAGACAGGACCTACGAGCAGTACTTC
V gene: TRBV25-1; clone size: medium-sized; D gene: -; J gene: TRBJ2-5; CDR3 protein: CASSDWSGDQETQYF; CDR3 DNA: TGTGCCAGCAGTGACTGGTCAGGGGACCAAGAGACCCAGTACTTC
V gene: TRBV30; clone size: -; D gene: -; J gene: TRBJ1-3; CDR3 protein: CAWGLTGDSGNTIYF; CDR3 DNA: TGTGCCTGGGGCCTGACAGGAGACTCTGGAAACACCATATATTTT
V gene: TRBV7-9; clone size: -; D gene: -; J gene: TRBJ2-2; CDR3 protein: CASSTGGNGFNTGELFF; CDR3 DNA: TGTGCCAGCAGCACCGGAGGGAACGGGTTTAACACCGGGGAGCTGTTTTTT
V gene: TRBV3-1/TRBV3-2; clone size: once; D gene: -; J gene: TRBJ2-5; CDR3 protein: CASSQEVAGTQYF; CDR3 DNA: TGTGCCAGCAGCCAAGAGGTAGCTGGGACCCAGTACTTC
V gene: TRBV19; clone size: -; D gene: TRBD1; J gene: TRBJ2-5; CDR3 protein: CASRQQGARETQYF; CDR3 DNA: TGTGCCAGTAGGCAACAGGGGGCGCGGGAGACCCAGTACTTC
V gene: TRBV3-1/TRBV3-2; clone size: -; D gene: TRBD1; J gene: TRBJ2-3; CDR3 protein: CASSPGQGPDTQYF; CDR3 DNA: TGTGCCAGCAGCCCAGGACAGGGGCCAGATACGCAGTATTTT
V gene: TRBV6-5; clone size: -; D gene: -; J gene: TRBJ1-2; CDR3 protein: CASSSQPQGSYGYTF; CDR3 DNA: TGTGCCAGCAGTTCTCAACCGCAGGGGTCCTATGGCTACACCTTC
V gene: TRBV2; clone size: -; D gene: -; J gene: TRBJ1-1; CDR3 protein: CASKGGQMNTEAFF; CDR3 DNA: TGTGCCAGCAAAGGCGGACAGATGAACACTGAAGCTTTCTTT
V gene: TRBV5-6; clone size: -; D gene: -; J gene: TRBJ1-5; CDR3 protein: CASSLVSGNQPQHF; CDR3 DNA: TGTGCCAGCAGCTTGGTTTCAGGTAATCAGCCCCAGCATTTT
V gene: TRBV5-4; clone size: -; D gene: TRBD1; J gene: TRBJ1-1; CDR3 protein: CASSLGTGRNTEAFF; CDR3 DNA: TGTGCCAGCAGCTTGGGGACAGGGCGGAACACTGAAGCTTTCTTT
V gene: TRBV7-9; clone size: -; D gene: TRBD1; J gene: TRBJ1-5; CDR3 protein: CASSLGVGTGGFKHF; CDR3 DNA: TGTGCCAGCAGCTTAGGGGTCGGGACAGGGGGCTTTAAGCATTTT
V gene: TRBV19; clone size: -; D gene: TRBD1; J gene: TRBJ2-1; CDR3 protein: CASSTRQGRHNEQFF; CDR3 DNA: TGTGCCAGTAGTACTCGACAGGGGCGCCACAATGAGCAGTTCTTC
V gene: TRBV6-6; clone size: -; D gene: TRBD1; J gene: TRBJ2-2; CDR3 protein: CASSSTGSHTGELFF; CDR3 DNA: TGTGCCAGCAGTTCGACAGGGTCCCACACCGGGGAGCTGTTTTTT
V gene: TRBV3-1/TRBV3-2; clone size: -; D gene: -; J gene: TRBJ1-5; CDR3 protein: CASSHGFGRGDSNQPQHF; CDR3 DNA: TGTGCCAGCAGCCATGGGTTCGGCAGGGGTGATAGCAATCAGCCCCAGCATTTT
V gene: TRBV12-3/TRBV12-4; clone size: -; D gene: TRBD1; J gene: TRBJ1-2; CDR3 protein: CASGPTGDGYTF; CDR3 DNA: TGTGCCAGCGGGCCGACAGGGGATGGCTACACCTTC
V gene: TRBV5-1; clone size: many; D gene: TRBD2; J gene: TRBJ2-5; CDR3 protein: CASSLGLAVTQETQYF; CDR3 DNA: TGCGCCAGCAGCTTGGGCCTAGCGGTCACCCAAGAGACCCAGTACTTC
V gene: TRBV11-2; clone size: -; D gene: -; J gene: TRBJ1-3; CDR3 protein: CASSPTIPRGERYTIYF; CDR3 DNA: TGTGCCAGCAGCCCGACCATACCCCGGGGAGAGCGATACACCATATATTTT
V gene: TRBV2; clone size: -; D gene: TRBD2; J gene: TRBJ2-5; CDR3 protein: CASSGPLAGQETQYF; CDR3 DNA: TGTGCCAGCAGTGGCCCGCTAGCGGGGCAAGAGACCCAGTACTTC
V gene: TRBV20-1; clone size: once; D gene: TRBD1; J gene: TRBJ2-5; CDR3 protein: CSASLGQFQETQYF; CDR3 DNA: TGCAGTGCTAGTTTGGGACAGTTCCAAGAGACCCAGTACTTC
V gene: TRBV7-9; clone size: -; D gene: -; J gene: TRBJ1-1; CDR3 protein: CASSLEGRGDTEAFF; CDR3 DNA: TGTGCCAGCAGCTTAGAAGGCAGGGGTGACACTGAAGCTTTCTTT
V gene: TRBV7-9; clone size: -; D gene: -; J gene: TRBJ2-1; CDR3 protein: CASSFLVPGERSEQFF; CDR3 DNA: TGTGCCAGCAGCTTCCTCGTCCCGGGGGAGAGGAGTGAGCAGTTCTTC
V gene: TRBV12-5; clone size: -; D gene: -; J gene: TRBJ2-1; CDR3 protein: CASGLVGGEQFF; CDR3 DNA: TGTGCTAGTGGTTTGGTAGGCGGTGAGCAGTTCTTC
V gene: TRBV15; clone size: -; D gene: TRBD1; J gene: TRBJ2-7; CDR3 protein: CATSGGDRGVFHEQYF; CDR3 DNA: TGTGCCACCAGCGGCGGAGACAGGGGAGTCTTCCACGAGCAGTACTTC
V gene: TRBV19; clone size: -; D gene: -; J gene: TRBJ1-1; CDR3 protein: CASSIDDSPNTEAFF; CDR3 DNA: TGTGCCAGTAGTATAGATGACAGCCCGAACACTGAAGCTTTCTTT
V gene: TRBV19; clone size: -; D gene: TRBD2; J gene: TRBJ2-3; CDR3 protein: CASSRGLAGGSTQYF; CDR3 DNA: TGTGCCAGTAGTAGGGGACTAGCGGGGGGATCGACGCAGTATTTT